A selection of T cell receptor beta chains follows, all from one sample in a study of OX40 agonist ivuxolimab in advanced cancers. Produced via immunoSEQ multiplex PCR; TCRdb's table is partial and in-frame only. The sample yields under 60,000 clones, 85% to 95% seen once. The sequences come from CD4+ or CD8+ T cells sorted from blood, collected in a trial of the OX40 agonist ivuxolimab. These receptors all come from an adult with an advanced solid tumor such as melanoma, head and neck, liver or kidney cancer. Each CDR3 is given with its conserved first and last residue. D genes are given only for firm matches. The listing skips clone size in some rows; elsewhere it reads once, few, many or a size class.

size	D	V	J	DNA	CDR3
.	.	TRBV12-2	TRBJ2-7	TGTGCAAGTCGCTCTCCTTACCAGACCAATGACGGGGAGTACTTC	CASRSPYQTNDGEYF
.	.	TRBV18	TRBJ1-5	TGTGCCAGCTCACCTGGGACCGCCGTCCATCAGCCCCAGCATTTT	CASSPGTAVHQPQHF
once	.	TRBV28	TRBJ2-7	TGTGCCAGCAGTTTCGATAAGGACGAGCAGTACTTC	CASSFDKDEQYF
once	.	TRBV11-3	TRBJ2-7	TGTGCCAGCAGCGTGCAGGGAGCCTACGAGCAGTACTTC	CASSVQGAYEQYF
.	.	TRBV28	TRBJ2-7	TGTGCCAGCACCGACAGGATCTCCTACGAGCAGTACTTC	CASTDRISYEQYF
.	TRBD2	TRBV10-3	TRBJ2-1	TGTGCCATCAGTGACTCGCTAGCGGGAAGCTACAATGAGCAGTTCTTC	CAISDSLAGSYNEQFF
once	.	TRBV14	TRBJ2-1	TGTGCCAGCAGCCAAGTCTTTCCCAATGAGCAGTTCTTC	CASSQVFPNEQFF
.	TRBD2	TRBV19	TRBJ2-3	TGTGCCAGTATGGCTAGCGGGATCACAGATACGCAGTATTTT	CASMASGITDTQYF
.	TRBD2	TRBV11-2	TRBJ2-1	TGTGCCAGCAGCTTATACAGCGGGAGTATCAATGAGCAGTTCTTC	CASSLYSGSINEQFF
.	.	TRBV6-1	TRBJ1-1	TGTGCCAGCAGTGAACTGGGAAACACTGAAGCTTTCTTT	CASSELGNTEAFF
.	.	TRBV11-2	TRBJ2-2	TGTGCCAGCAGCGGACTAGTTACAGGGCCGGGCACCGGGGAGCTGTTTTTT	CASSGLVTGPGTGELFF
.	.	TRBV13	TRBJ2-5	TGTGCCAGCAGTACCCCGTTGGGTGGAGAGACCCAGTACTTC	CASSTPLGGETQYF
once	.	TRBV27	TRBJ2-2	TGTGCCAGCAAGAGGATAAACACCGGGGAGCTGTTTTTT	CASKRINTGELFF
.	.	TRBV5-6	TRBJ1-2	TGTGCCAGCAGCTCAGACTATGGCTACACCTTC	CASSSDYGYTF
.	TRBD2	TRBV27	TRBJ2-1	TGTGCCAGCAGTTCTACCCCGGGACTAGCTTACAATGAGCAGTTCTTC	CASSSTPGLAYNEQFF
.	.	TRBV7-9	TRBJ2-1	TGTGCCAGCATCACCACGACCTTGGCTGAGCAGTTCTTC	CASITTTLAEQFF
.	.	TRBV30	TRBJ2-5	TGTGCCTGGGGGTATCTCCAGGGGACCCAGTACTTC	CAWGYLQGTQYF
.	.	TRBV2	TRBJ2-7	TGTGCCAGCAGGATCCAGCGGGTCCCCCTCGAGCAGTACTTC	CASRIQRVPLEQYF